These 32 T cell receptor beta chains were sequenced from one sample in a study of radiotherapy plus CTLA-4 blockade in lung cancer. Some clones are missing from TCRdb's copy, which holds only in-frame ones; the method was immunoSEQ multiplex PCR. In the table there are about 60,000 clones, 70% to 80% of which are singletons. Sample: peripheral blood, taken from a patient treated with radiotherapy plus ipilimumab. Receptor source: a human donor with non-small cell lung cancer who had a complete response to radiotherapy plus ipilimumab.

The chain recombines TRBV7-9 with TRBJ2-3; no firm D call. This CDR3 contains 14 residues. Trimming took off 5 bases at V and 0 bases at J, with 9 bases between the two ends. CDR1 is SEHNR and CDR2 is FQNEAQ in the germline V gene (reference sequence). CDR3 sequence (DNA): TGTGCCAGCAGCCGATCGGTTAGCACAGATACGCAGTATTTT. It codes for CASSRSVSTDTQYF.

V and J are TRBV7-9 and TRBJ2-5, with 7 bases that match TRBD1. The trim removed 5 bases at V and 4 bases at J, leaving 4 bases unmatched. CDR3 size: 13 residues. Germline V CDR1 and CDR2: SEHNR, FQNEAQ (reference sequence). CDR3 DNA sequence: TGTGCCAGCAGCGCAAACAGGGGAGAGACCCAGTACTTC. This translates into CASSANRGETQYF.

The gene calls are TRBV30 and TRBJ1-1; D gene ambiguous. Germline CDR1 is GTSNPN and CDR2 is SVGIG (reference sequence). The V and J ends lost 2 bases and 3 bases respectively, with 10 bases between them. The CDR3 is made up of 13 amino acids. The chain's CDR3 is CAWSLVEDTEAFF. The CDR3 DNA reads as TGTGCCTGGAGTTTAGTAGAGGACACTGAAGCTTTCTTT.

The chain couples TRBV13 to TRBJ1-2; TRBD1 agrees at 10 bases. Germline CDR1 PRHDT, CDR2 FYEKMQ (reference sequence). The V segment lost 5 bases and the J segment 8 bases; nucleotides outside the gene matches: 5. CDR3 length: 13 residues. CDR3 nucleotides: TGTGCCAGCAGCGGCGACAGGGGGCGCGGCTACACCTTC. Residues: CASSGDRGRGYTF. Drawing the rest from reference TRBV13 and TRBJ1-2, the complete variable domain is AAGVIQSPRHLIKEKRETATLKCYPIPRHDTVYWYQQGPGQDPQFLISFYEKMQSDKGSIPDRFSAQQFSDYHSELNMSSLELGDSALYFCASSGDRGRGYTFGSGTRLTVV.

The J gene is TRBJ1-1, the V gene TRBV6-5; 9 nucleotides match TRBD1. The CDR3 contains 15 residues. Per the germline V gene, CDR1 is MNHEY and CDR2 is SVGAGI. V lost 8 bases, J lost 5 bases, and 12 bases stayed unmatched. DNA for the CDR3: TGTGCCAGCCGAGGATCACAGGGGGCAAGTACTGAAGCTTTCTTT. Protein sequence: CASRGSQGASTEAFF.

The J gene is TRBJ2-6, the V gene TRBV10-3; weak D call: TRBD2 (5 bases). The length of the CDR3 is 14 residues. V was clipped by 2 bases and J by 7 bases, with 9 bases between them. The V gene's germline CDR1 is ENHRY and CDR2 SYGVKD. In DNA form, the CDR3 reads TGTGCCATCAGTGAGCCGCGGGCCGCCAACGTCCTGACTTTC. Translating gives CAISEPRAANVLTF.

The V and J genes are TRBV19 and TRBJ1-6; a possible D gene is TRBD1 (5 bases). V dropped 1 base and J dropped 7 bases, with 8 bases sitting between them. This CDR3 is built from 14 residues. Germline V gives CDR1 LNHDA, CDR2 SQIVND (reference sequence). The CDR3 loop reads CASSIAGGNSPLHF. In DNA form, the CDR3 reads TGTGCCAGTAGTATAGCGGGGGGAAATTCACCCCTCCACTTT.

The rearrangement joins TRBV5-8 to TRBJ2-2; 9 bases fit TRBD1. Per germline, CDR1 SGHTS and CDR2 YDEGEE. CDR3 length equals 15 residues. V shed 2 bases, J shed 6 bases, and the junction held 5 bases outside the gene matches. CDR3 loop: CASSFGTGFPGELFF. For the CDR3, the DNA is TGTGCCAGCAGCTTCGGGACAGGGTTCCCCGGGGAGCTGTTTTTT.

The J gene is TRBJ1-5, the V gene TRBV28, with a possible D match to TRBD1 (5 bases). The length of the CDR3 is 18 residues. CDR1 is MDHEN and CDR2 is SYDVKM in the germline V gene. The V end was cut by 5 bases, the J end by 4 bases, with 24 bases between. CDR3 in amino acids: CASSAYAFFRAQNQPQHF. CDR3 nucleotide sequence: TGTGCCAGCAGTGCCTACGCATTTTTCAGGGCGCAAAATCAGCCCCAGCATTTT.

The rearrangement uses TRBV5-8 and TRBJ2-7; no clear D. The CDR3 runs to 13 residues. Deletions cut 1 base from V and 3 bases from J, with 8 bases between. Germline values: CDR1 SGHTS, CDR2 YDEGEE. DNA of the CDR3: TGTGCCAGCAGCTTGAACCGGGTCTACGAGCAGTACTTC. Protein sequence: CASSLNRVYEQYF.

The chain uses TRBV27 and TRBJ1-6, with 9 bases lining up with TRBD1. V lost 5 bases, J lost 9 bases, and 8 bases stayed unmatched. This CDR3 has 15 amino acids. Per germline, CDR1 MNHEY and CDR2 SMNVEV (reference sequence). CDR3 coding DNA: TGTGCCAGCAGTCTTCAGGGACAGGGCACTTCACCCCTCCACTTT. Translation gives CASSLQGQGTSPLHF.

The chain links TRBV6-4 to TRBJ1-3; D possibly corresponds to TRBD1 (6 bases). This CDR3 is built from 19 residues. The V gene lost 9 bases and the J gene lost 0 bases, with 27 bases spanning the gap. Germline V lookup: CDR1 MRHNA, CDR2 SNTAGT. The CDR3 here is CARPREGHTFITSGNTIYF. The CDR3 DNA reads TGTGCCAGACCTAGGGAGGGACACACCTTCATTACCTCTGGAAACACCATATATTTT.

This chain links TRBV30 with TRBJ2-6, with a weak D call TRBD1 (5 bases). The CDR3 consists of 15 residues. Germline loops: CDR1 GTSNPN, CDR2 SVGIG (reference sequence). V lost 3 bases and J lost 5, with 14 bases in between. CDR3 sequence reads: CAWSPDILRANVLTF. The CDR3 nucleotides are TGTGCCTGGAGCCCGGACATTTTGCGGGCCAACGTCCTGACTTTC.

V usage is TRBV5-1 and J usage is TRBJ2-2; TRBD1 aligns across 7 bases. CDR3 size: 15 residues. CDR1 SGHRS and CDR2 YFSETQ come from the germline V gene. J was trimmed by 7 bases and V by 4 bases; bases with no gene match: 10. Here the CDR3 reads CASSPGDRDHGELFF. Written as DNA, the CDR3 is TGCGCCAGCAGCCCCGGGGACAGAGACCACGGGGAGCTGTTTTTT.

This chain links TRBV4-1 with TRBJ1-1; possible D gene TRBD1, 6 bases. This CDR3 is built from 18 residues. V shed 1 base and J shed 4 bases, with 22 bases lying between them. Per germline, CDR1 MGHRA and CDR2 YSYEKL. CDR3 sequence (DNA): TGCGCCAGCAGCCAAGCGCAAATGGGGACAACGGTCTTCACTGAAGCTTTCTTT. Amino acids: CASSQAQMGTTVFTEAFF.

The chain has TRBV7-2 and TRBJ1-4, with a weak D call TRBD1 (5 bases). The CDR3 spans 15 residues. Per the germline V gene, CDR1 is SGHTA and CDR2 is FQGNSA. The V and J ends lost 3 bases and 2 bases respectively, with 10 bases between them. The CDR3 sequence is CASSFGGMTNEKLFF. Written as DNA, the CDR3 is TGTGCCAGCAGCTTTGGGGGGATGACTAATGAAAAACTGTTTTTT.

The gene calls are TRBV6-6 and TRBJ2-1; D call uncertain. Looked up from germline, CDR1 is MNHNY and CDR2 is SVGAGI (reference sequence). The V end was cut by 5 bases, the J end by 8 bases, with 7 bases between. This CDR3 comprises 11 residues. The CDR3 nucleotides read TGTGCCAGCAGTATCCTCGATGAGCAGTTCTTC. Protein product: CASSILDEQFF.

This clone appeared once. V is TRBV11-2 and J is TRBJ2-5, with TRBD1 as a possible D gene (6 bases). This CDR3 contains 14 residues. The V end was cut by 4 bases, the J end by 1 base, with 10 bases between. Germline loops: CDR1 SGHAT, CDR2 FQNNGV. The CDR3 nucleotides are TGTGCCAGCAGCTGGACAGTCGGCCAAGAGACCCAGTACTTC. Translated: CASSWTVGQETQYF.

This clone is a singleton in its sample. The J gene is TRBJ2-1, the V gene TRBV5-1; 12 nucleotides line up with TRBD2. This CDR3 has 19 amino acids. V was clipped by 0 bases and J by 4 bases; unmatched bases: 11. CDR1 and CDR2 from the germline V gene are SGHRS and YFSETQ. CDR3 nucleotide sequence: TGCGCCAGCAGCTTGGTGTGGCTAGCGGGAGGGTTTTCTTACAATGAGCAGTTCTTC. Its protein product is CASSLVWLAGGFSYNEQFF.

The chain joins TRBV7-8 to TRBJ2-1; 13 nucleotides align to TRBD2. The CDR3 totals 19 residues. The germline V gene has CDR1 SGHVS and CDR2 FQNEAQ. Trimming removed 5 bases from V and 4 bases from J; junction bases left unmatched: 14. In nucleotides, the CDR3 is TGTGCCAGCAGCCCACCCCTACGACTAGCGGGAGGTCTTTACAATGAGCAGTTCTTC. Protein: CASSPPLRLAGGLYNEQFF.

The sample holds a few counts of this clone. The genes are TRBV4-3 and TRBJ2-7; 10 bases match TRBD2. In germline, CDR1 is LGHNA, CDR2 YSLEER. With V trimmed by 0 bases and J by 11 bases, 7 bases remained unmatched. This CDR3 comprises 14 residues. The CDR3 region is CASSQDRLAGGKYF. The CDR3 DNA reads TGCGCCAGCAGCCAAGATCGATTAGCGGGGGGAAAGTACTTC.

The chain combines TRBV7-9 with TRBJ1-6; D not resolved. V was clipped by 5 bases and J by 7 bases, with 12 bases between them. This CDR3 region has 14 residues. CDR1 SEHNR and CDR2 FQNEAQ come from the germline V gene (reference sequence). CDR3 sequence: CASSLDMRNSPLHF. Here the CDR3 DNA reads TGTGCCAGCAGCCTAGATATGAGGAATTCACCCCTCCACTTT. Complete variable domain (other parts from reference TRBV7-9 and TRBJ1-6): DTGVSQNPRHKITKRGQNVTFRCDPISEHNRLYWYRQTLGQGPEFLTYFQNEAQLEKSRLLSDRFSAERPKGSFSTLEIQRTEQGDSAMYLCASSLDMRNSPLHFGNGTRLTVT.

This clone was detected a few times. The V gene is TRBV2, the J gene TRBJ1-3; tentatively, D is TRBD1 (6 bases). CDR3 length equals 15 residues. Trimming left V 4 bases short and J 4 bases short, with 14 bases between. Germline V CDR1 and CDR2: SNHLY, FYNNEI. The CDR3 DNA reads as TGTGCCAGCAGTGGAAACAGGGTTCCCGGAAACACCATATATTTT. This sequence encodes CASSGNRVPGNTIYF.

The genes are TRBV4-2 and TRBJ2-2; 10 bases map to TRBD2. Trimming removed 4 bases from V and 5 bases from J; junction bases left unmatched: 1. The CDR3 consists of 14 residues. Germline loops: CDR1 LGHNA, CDR2 YNFKEQ. The DNA for the CDR3 is TGTGCCAGCAGCCTAGCGGGAGGAACCGGGGAGCTGTTTTTT. This gives the protein CASSLAGGTGELFF.

The CDR3 is CASSTKPSGGGTQYF. For the CDR3, the DNA is TGTGCCAGCAGCACTAAGCCTAGCGGGGGGGGTACGCAGTATTTT. The V call is TRBV11-2, the J call TRBJ2-3; 12 bases line up with TRBD2. Germline loops: CDR1 SGHAT, CDR2 FQNNGV. V dropped 5 bases and J dropped 8; count of bases not matched to a gene: 8. This CDR3 has 15 amino acids.

The genes are TRBV28 and TRBJ1-2; D ambiguous. The CDR3 contains 16 residues. V lost 4 bases and J lost 5, with 20 bases in between. CDR1 and CDR2 (germline): MDHEN, SYDVKM. CDR3 in amino acids: CASSSRNQGGIYGYTF. As DNA, the CDR3 is TGTGCCAGCAGTTCCAGGAATCAAGGAGGGATTTATGGCTACACCTTC.

The chain has TRBV9 and TRBJ2-7; a possible D gene is TRBD1 (6 bases). V dropped 3 bases and J dropped 5 bases, with 15 bases sitting between them. Per germline, CDR1 SGDLS and CDR2 YYNGEE. This CDR3 region has 14 residues. In DNA, the CDR3 is TGTGCCAGCAGCGAAAATTACAGGGAAGACGAGCAGTACTTC. Amino acid sequence: CASSENYREDEQYF.

This clone was observed once. The chain employs TRBV4-1 and TRBJ2-7, with D unresolved. From germline, CDR1 is MGHRA and CDR2 YSYEKL. This CDR3 spans 17 amino acids. Deletions cut 2 bases from V and 2 bases from J, with 19 bases between. The chain's CDR3 is CASSQRHVASTTYEQYF. CDR3 in DNA: TGCGCCAGCAGCCAACGCCACGTGGCCAGTACAACCTACGAGCAGTACTTC.

The rearrangement uses TRBV27 and TRBJ1-6; the D is unclear. The length of the CDR3 is 16 residues. V lost 0 bases, J lost 6 bases, and 12 bases lay in between. Germline values: CDR1 MNHEY, CDR2 SMNVEV (reference sequence). CDR3 sequence: CASSLSMGGLNSPLHF. CDR3 DNA sequence: TGTGCCAGCAGTTTATCCATGGGCGGACTTAATTCACCCCTCCACTTT.

The rearrangement uses TRBV2 and TRBJ2-5; 10 bases align to TRBD1. The J call may be incorrect, as the DNA end agrees better with TRBJ2-7. The CDR3 is 14 residues long. Germline assignment: CDR1 SNHLY and CDR2 FYNNEI. The CDR3 spells CASSVDRGPYEQYF. The CDR3 DNA reads TGTGCCAGCAGCGTCGACAGGGGGCCCTACGAGCAGTACTTC.

This clone has just one count. The CDR3 region is CASSPPEGALNEKLFF. Written as DNA, the CDR3 is TGTGCCAGCAGTCCCCCCGAAGGGGCCCTTAATGAAAAACTGTTTTTT. The rearrangement uses TRBV28 and TRBJ1-4; a weak D match, TRBD1 (5 bases). V lost 5 bases, J lost 4 bases, and 17 bases lay in between. Germline V lookup: CDR1 MDHEN, CDR2 SYDVKM. The CDR3 has 16 residues.

This clone was detected a few times. The chain employs TRBV10-3 and TRBJ2-7; no clear D. V lost 3 bases and J lost 2, with 5 bases in between. CDR3 size: 12 residues. Germline V gene sequence: CDR1 ENHRY, CDR2 SYGVKD. For the CDR3, the DNA is TGTGCCATCAGTGATGCGACCTACGAGCAGTACTTC. Amino acids: CAISDATYEQYF.